This T cell receptor beta chain came from a study of vaccination and CD4 T cells after COVID-19. This sample's treatment: roughly 11-day PBMC culture with coronavirus spike peptide pools or control peptides (ViraFEST assay). Once obtained from cultured CD4+ T cells, the DNA was sequenced using the Oncomine TCR Beta short-read assay. Investigators obtained genomic DNA by extraction from cultured CD4+ T cells. TCRdb re-called the PCR reads through MiXCR, storing one row per CDR3 protein. Among fewer than 15,000 distinct CDR3 sequences listed, 50% to 65% were seen once. V lost 0 bases, J lost 8 bases, and 11 bases lay in between. The CDR3 spans 13 residues. CDR1 is SGHNT, CDR2 YYREEE, per germline (reference sequence). Concerning this clonotype itself: Its antigen is unidentified.

This receptor was identified in a human donor who had recovered from COVID-19. What was sequenced was CD4+ T cells from blood, cultured in vitro. The J gene is TRBJ1-2, the V gene TRBV5-4; D gene ambiguous. In DNA, the CDR3 is TGTGCCAGCAGCTTGGAATGGGGAGGCGGCTACACCTTC. It yields the protein CASSLEWGGGYTF. The full variable domain, in which reference TRBV5-4 and TRBJ1-2 provide the parts outside the CDR3, is ETGVTQSPTHLIKTRGQQVTLRCSSQSGHNTVSWYQQALGQGPQFIFQYYREEENGRGNFPPRFSGLQFPNYSSELNVNALELDDSALYLCASSLEWGGGYTFGSGTRLTVV.